The 3 T cell receptor beta chains in this list originate from one sample, sequenced in a study of blood T cell repertoires in COVID-19 (dated by TCRdb to about 2020). The library was obtained by the immunoSEQ multiplex PCR assay. The source is immuneACCESS, and TCRdb retained only in-frame sequences with V and J called. Part of the clones is not carried over; for the studies checked, unresolved V genes explain less than half of this, and the remainder is unexplained. Here the sample has some 260,000 clones; 75% to 95% occur a single time. Under 2.5% of the sample belongs to the ten largest clones. The sequencing sample was made of PBMCs or T cells enriched from blood (not recorded which). The receptors here all came from a woman aged 18-29 years who had recovered from COVID-19.

This rearrangement joins TRBV10-3 to TRBJ2-3; TRBD2 matches 10 bases. The CDR3 is made up of 15 amino acids. Losses at the gene ends were 6 bases for V and 0 bases for J; bases not matched to a gene: 3. Per the germline V gene, CDR1 is ENHRY and CDR2 is SYGVKD. CDR3 residues: CAIRASGGSTDTQYF. The CDR3, as DNA: TGTGCCATCAGGGCTAGCGGGGGTAGCACAGATACGCAGTATTTT.

The gene calls are TRBV4-2 and TRBJ1-1; 7 nucleotides match TRBD1. Trimming took 1 base from V and 7 from J; bases not matched to a gene: 0. The CDR3 sequence is 12 residues long. Germline CDR1 is LGHNA and CDR2 is YNFKEQ. For the CDR3, the DNA is TGTGCCAGCAGCCAAGGGGACAGTGAAGCTTTCTTT. Its translation: CASSQGDSEAFF.

The rearrangement links TRBV3-1 (or the pseudogene TRBV3-2) to TRBJ2-5; 7 nucleotides agree with TRBD1. CDR3 length equals 13 residues. The V segment lost 4 bases and the J segment 4 bases; nucleotides outside the gene matches: 3. Germline CDR1 is LGHDT and CDR2 is YNNKEL (reference sequence). CDR3 sequence: CASSRYRGETQYF. In DNA form, the CDR3 reads TGTGCCAGCAGCCGCTACAGGGGAGAGACCCAGTACTTC.